This entry lists 2 T cell receptor beta chains sequenced from one sample in a study of beta chain features in type 1 diabetes. Study-wide findings and caveats: In all four CD4+ subsets, TCRB CDR3 length was significantly, moderately reduced in type 1 diabetes.

Expressed TCRB transcripts were sequenced after all isolated RNA was converted to cDNA. Using immunoSEQ multiplex PCR, the repertoire was profiled, and TCRdb retains in-frame clones only, with some absent. The profile shows 160,000 or so clones, approximately 9% of them singletons. Their recognized antigens are unknown. The sample taken for sequencing was central memory CD4+ T cells from blood. The receptors here all came from a woman between 18 and 29 years old with type 1 diabetes.

The rearrangement joins TRBV5-6 to TRBJ2-2; tentatively, D is TRBD1 (8 bases). CDR1 is SGHDT, CDR2 YYEEEE, per germline. Trimming pared 7 bases from V and 7 bases from J, leaving 14 bases between. The CDR3 is 13 residues long. CDR3 loop: CASLQGGVGELFF. In DNA form, the CDR3 reads TGTGCCAGCTTACAGGGGGGGGTCGGGGAGCTGTTTTTT.

This clone showed up just a few times. This CDR3 is CASSVGTGTAGNTIYF. CDR3 bases: TGTGCCAGCAGCGTAGGGACAGGGACGGCTGGAAACACCATATATTTT. This chain joins TRBV9 and TRBJ1-3, with TRBD1 matching over 8 bases. This CDR3 spans 16 amino acids. Germline V gene data show CDR1 as SGDLS and CDR2 as YYNGEE. V shed 0 bases and J 2 bases; nucleotides not matched to a gene: 4.